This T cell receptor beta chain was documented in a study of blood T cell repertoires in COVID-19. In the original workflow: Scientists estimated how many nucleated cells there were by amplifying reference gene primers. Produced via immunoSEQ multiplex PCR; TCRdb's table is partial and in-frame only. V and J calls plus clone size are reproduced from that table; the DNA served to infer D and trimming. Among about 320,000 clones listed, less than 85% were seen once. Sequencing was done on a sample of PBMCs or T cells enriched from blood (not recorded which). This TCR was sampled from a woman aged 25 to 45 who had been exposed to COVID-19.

As DNA, the CDR3 is TGTGCCAGCAGCCCATCCGGACAATCCTACGAGCAGTACTTC. It is translated as CASSPSGQSYEQYF. V usage is TRBV6-5 and J usage is TRBJ2-7; D might be TRBD1 (5 bases). The CDR3 runs 14 residues. Germline V CDR1 and CDR2: MNHEY, SVGAGI. Trimming cost V 6 bases and J 1 base, with 13 bases left between them.